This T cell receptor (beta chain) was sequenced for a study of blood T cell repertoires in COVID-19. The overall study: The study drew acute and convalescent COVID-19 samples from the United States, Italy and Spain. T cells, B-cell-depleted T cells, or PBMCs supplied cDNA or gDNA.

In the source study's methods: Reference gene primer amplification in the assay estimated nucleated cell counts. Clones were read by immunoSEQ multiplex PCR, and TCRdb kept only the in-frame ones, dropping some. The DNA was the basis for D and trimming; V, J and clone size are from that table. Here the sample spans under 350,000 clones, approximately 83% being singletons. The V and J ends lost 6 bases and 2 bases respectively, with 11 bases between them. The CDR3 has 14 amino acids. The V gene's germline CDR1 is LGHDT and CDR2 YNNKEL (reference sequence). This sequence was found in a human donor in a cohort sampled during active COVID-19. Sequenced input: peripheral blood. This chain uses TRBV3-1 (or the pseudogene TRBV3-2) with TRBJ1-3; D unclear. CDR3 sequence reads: CASRGSRTGNTIYF. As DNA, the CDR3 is TGTGCCAGCAGGGGCAGCCGTACTGGAAACACCATATATTTT.